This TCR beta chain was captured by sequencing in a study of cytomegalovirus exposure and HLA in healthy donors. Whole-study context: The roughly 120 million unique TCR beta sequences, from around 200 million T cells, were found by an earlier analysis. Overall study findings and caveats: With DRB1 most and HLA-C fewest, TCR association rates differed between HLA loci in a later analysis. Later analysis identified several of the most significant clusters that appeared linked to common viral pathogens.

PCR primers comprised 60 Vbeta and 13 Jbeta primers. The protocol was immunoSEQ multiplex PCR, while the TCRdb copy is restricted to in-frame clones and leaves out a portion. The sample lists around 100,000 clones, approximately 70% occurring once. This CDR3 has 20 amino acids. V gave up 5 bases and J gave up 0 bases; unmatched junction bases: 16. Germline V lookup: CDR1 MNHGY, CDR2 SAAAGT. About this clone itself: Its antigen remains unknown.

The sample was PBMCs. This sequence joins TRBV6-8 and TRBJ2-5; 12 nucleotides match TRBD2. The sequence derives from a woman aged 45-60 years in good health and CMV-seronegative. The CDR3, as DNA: TGTGCCAGCAGTGACGGACTAGCGGGACACCCAGCCGTGTACCAAGAGACCCAGTACTTC. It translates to CASSDGLAGHPAVYQETQYF.